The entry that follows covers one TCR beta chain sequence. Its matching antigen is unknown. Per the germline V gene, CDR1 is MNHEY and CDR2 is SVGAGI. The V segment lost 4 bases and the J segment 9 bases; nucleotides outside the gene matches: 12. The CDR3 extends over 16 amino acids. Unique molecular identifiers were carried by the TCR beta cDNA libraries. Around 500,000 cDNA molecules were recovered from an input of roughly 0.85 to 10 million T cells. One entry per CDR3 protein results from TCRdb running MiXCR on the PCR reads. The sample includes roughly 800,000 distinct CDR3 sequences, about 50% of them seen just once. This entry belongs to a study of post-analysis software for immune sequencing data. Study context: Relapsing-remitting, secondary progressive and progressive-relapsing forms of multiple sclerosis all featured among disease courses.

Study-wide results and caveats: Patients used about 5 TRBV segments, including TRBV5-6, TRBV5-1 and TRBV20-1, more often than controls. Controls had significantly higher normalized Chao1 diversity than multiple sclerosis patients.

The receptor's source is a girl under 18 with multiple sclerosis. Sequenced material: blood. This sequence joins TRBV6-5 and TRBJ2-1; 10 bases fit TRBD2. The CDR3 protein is CASSFSLAGIRGEQFF. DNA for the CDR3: TGTGCCAGCAGTTTTTCACTAGCGGGAATTAGGGGTGAGCAGTTCTTC.